The clone carrying this T cell receptor beta chain was seen many times. V lost 2 bases and J 0 bases, leaving 12 bases between the germline ends. The CDR3 has 16 residues. Germline CDR1 reads LGHNA; CDR2 reads YSLEER. This sample stems from a study of molecular identifiers for immune sequencing clone quantification. About the research overall: Naive CD8 RNA (approximately 20,000 or 100,000 cells) was divided into five aliquots, with four sequenced.

Methods described previously were used for bulk TCR libraries, and listed TCR primers were applied. Via MiXCR, TCRdb re-called the PCR reads, giving one row per CDR3 protein. This repertoire shows more than 450,000 distinct CDR3 sequences, around a fifth found once; its top ten account for more than 0.8%. CD8+CD4-CCR7+CD45RA+ cells were sorted as naive CD8 T cells. The TCR originated in a human donor in good health. Some libraries in this study had Jurkat cell RNA spiked in. The sample comprised naive CD8+ T cells from blood, with Jurkat cell RNA spiked in. Sample subset: FACS-sorted CD8+CD4-CCR7+CD45RA+ naive T cells. This sequence joins TRBV4-3 and TRBJ2-3; D gene uncertain. The CDR3 nucleotides read TGCGCCAGCAGCCAAACCGAGCGAACTAGCACAGATACGCAGTATTTT. Its protein is CASSQTERTSTDTQYF.